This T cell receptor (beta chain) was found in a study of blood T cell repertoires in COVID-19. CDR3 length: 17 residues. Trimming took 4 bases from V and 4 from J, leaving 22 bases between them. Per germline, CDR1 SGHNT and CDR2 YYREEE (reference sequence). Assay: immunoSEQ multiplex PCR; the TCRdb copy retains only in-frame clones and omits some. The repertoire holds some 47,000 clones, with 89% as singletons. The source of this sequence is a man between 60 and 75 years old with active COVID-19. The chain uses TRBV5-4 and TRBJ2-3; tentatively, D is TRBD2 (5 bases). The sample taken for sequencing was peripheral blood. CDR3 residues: CASSGQESGRRSDTQYF. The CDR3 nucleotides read TGTGCCAGCAGCGGTCAGGAGAGTGGGAGAAGGTCAGATACGCAGTATTTT.